The sequence of this T cell receptor (beta chain) was determined in a study of blood T cell repertoires in COVID-19. The wider study: Nucleic acid was either cDNA or gDNA, and it came from T cells, B-cell-depleted T cells, or PBMCs.

Sequencing was performed with immunoSEQ multiplex PCR; in TCRdb, only in-frame clones are kept and a portion is missing. Of roughly 400,000 clones in the sample, about 86% were seen once. Material: PBMCs or T cells enriched from blood (not recorded which). The clonotype comes from a woman aged 50 to 60 who had recovered from COVID-19.

The CDR3 DNA is TGCGCCAGCAGCTTGGGGACAGGGGCGGGGAATCAGCCCCAGCATTTT. This codes for CASSLGTGAGNQPQHF. The chain employs TRBV5-1 and TRBJ1-5; TRBD1 agrees at 9 bases. Germline V lookup: CDR1 SGHRS, CDR2 YFSETQ. The trim removed 0 bases at V and 4 bases at J, leaving 5 bases unmatched. This CDR3 comprises 16 residues.